This is a list of T cell receptor beta chains from one sample in a study of vaccination and CD4 T cells after COVID-19. One entry per CDR3 protein results from TCRdb running MiXCR on the PCR reads. This sample has 25,000 to 35,000 distinct CDR3 sequences, with approximately 49% found just once. The material was CD4+ T cells from blood, obtained about 7 months after SARS-CoV-2 vaccination. The receptors were sampled from a human donor who had recovered from COVID-19. CDR3s include the opening cysteine and the closing phenylalanine or tryptophan. Fields, in order: D gene, J gene, clone size, V gene, CDR3 DNA, CDR3 protein. A D gene is named only where the DNA matches it firmly. The size entry is marked missing in some rows and otherwise reads once, few, many or a size class.

>TRBD2|TRBJ2-1|few|TRBV20-1
TGCAGTGCTAGGCCTACTAGCGGGAGAGGGTCCGATGAGCAGTTCTTC
CSARPTSGRGSDEQFF
>NA|TRBJ1-2|few|TRBV27
TGTGCCAGCAGTTCAATGTCAGGGAATTATTATGGCTACACCTTC
CASSSMSGNYYGYTF
>NA|TRBJ1-2|NA|TRBV21-1
TGTGCCAGCAGCAAACCGACAGGGAGATGGCGGGGCTACACCTTC
CASSKPTGRWRGYTF
>NA|TRBJ2-1|NA|TRBV5-4
TGTGCCAGCAGCGATAGCAGCCGTCCCTACAATGAGCAGTTCTTC
CASSDSSRPYNEQFF
>NA|TRBJ2-7|NA|TRBV7-9
TGTGCCAGCAGCTTCTCCCAGGGACTCAACGAGCAGTACTTC
CASSFSQGLNEQYF
>TRBD1|TRBJ2-5|few|TRBV7-2
TGTGCCAGCAGCTTTCAGACAGGGCCGGTAGAGACCCAGTACTTC
CASSFQTGPVETQYF
>TRBD2|TRBJ2-5|NA|TRBV24-1
TGTGCCACCAGTGATCCCCGGGGGGAAGAGACCCAGTACTTC
CATSDPRGEETQYF
>NA|TRBJ2-7|few|TRBV7-9
TGTGCCAGCAGCTGGGGACAACTGGACTACGAGCAGTACTTC
CASSWGQLDYEQYF
>NA|TRBJ2-3|NA|TRBV20-1
TGCAGTGTTCGGCCGACGGGAACTAGCACAGATACGCAGTATTTT
CSVRPTGTSTDTQYF
>TRBD2|TRBJ2-3|NA|TRBV6-1
TGTGCCAGCAGTGCGGGGATGGTATCTAGCGGGGCGGCAGATACGCAGTATTTT
CASSAGMVSSGAADTQYF
>TRBD1|TRBJ1-2|NA|TRBV5-4
TGTGCCAGCAGCCGCCGACAGGGTAACTATGGCTACACCTTC
CASSRRQGNYGYTF
>NA|TRBJ1-3|NA|TRBV28
TGTGCCAGCACCCGGCCGTGGGGAAACACCATATATTTT
CASTRPWGNTIYF
>NA|TRBJ2-1|NA|TRBV7-3
TGTGCCAGCAGCTTAAATTCAGGGTTCGTACCGGATGAGCAGTTCTTC
CASSLNSGFVPDEQFF
>NA|TRBJ1-1|NA|TRBV27
TGTGCCAGCAGTTTCGCAGGGCTCGGGAACACTGAAGCTTTCTTT
CASSFAGLGNTEAFF
>NA|TRBJ1-6|NA|TRBV5-4
TGTGCCAGCAGCCCTAAGACCGGACGGAGCTCCTATAATTCACCCCTCCACTTT
CASSPKTGRSSYNSPLHF
>NA|TRBJ1-1|NA|TRBV15
TGTGCCACCAGCATAAGGAGGGGAGACACTGAAGCTTTCTTT
CATSIRRGDTEAFF
>NA|TRBJ1-2|NA|TRBV28
TGTGCCACCCACAACGGCGGGGGTAACTATGGCTACACCTTC
CATHNGGGNYGYTF
>NA|TRBJ2-5|few|TRBV4-1
TGCGCCAGCAGCCAAACCCCCCGACTAGACGGGGAGACCCAGTACTTC
CASSQTPRLDGETQYF
>TRBD1|TRBJ1-1|NA|TRBV6-5
TGTGCCAGCAGTTACTACGCCACCAGGGGGTGGGACACTGAAGCTTTCTTT
CASSYYATRGWDTEAFF
>NA|TRBJ2-3|NA|TRBV19
TGTGCCAGTAATCGTGGACTTGCCACAGATACGCAGTATTTT
CASNRGLATDTQYF
>TRBD2|TRBJ2-3|NA|TRBV28
TGTGCCAGCAGTTTATGGCGGGAGGCGCCAGATACGCAGTATTTT
CASSLWREAPDTQYF
>NA|TRBJ2-2|NA|TRBV19
TGTGCCAGTAGTATAGCAGGGGCGGCCGGGGAGCTGTTTTTT
CASSIAGAAGELFF
>NA|TRBJ2-7|NA|TRBV6-2/TRBV6-3
TGTGCCAGCAGGCTCAGCGGAGGACAGTCCTACGAGCAGTACTTC
CASRLSGGQSYEQYF
>NA|TRBJ1-1|once|TRBV19
TGTGCCAGTAGCGAGGGGTCCACAGTTGAAGTTTTCTTT
CASSEGSTVEVFF
>TRBD1|TRBJ2-7|NA|TRBV2
TGTGCCAGCAGACACAGGGGGCTCTACGAGCAGTACTTC
CASRHRGLYEQYF
>TRBD1|TRBJ2-1|NA|TRBV6-2/TRBV6-3
TGTGCCAGCAGGTATACAGGGGTAGGAGAGCAGTTCTTC
CASRYTGVGEQFF
>NA|TRBJ2-3|NA|TRBV21-1
TGTGCCAGAGAAGACGGCTTGGCTAGCGGGAGGGCGCGGCGCACAGATACGCAGTATTTT
CAREDGLASGRARRTDTQYF
>TRBD1|TRBJ1-5|medium-sized|TRBV7-9
TGTGCCAGCAGCCGGGACAGCAACAATCAGCCCCAGCATTTT
CASSRDSNNQPQHF
>NA|TRBJ2-7|NA|TRBV28
TGTGCCAGCAGTTTAGGGGGGCAGGGTACCGAGCAGTACTTC
CASSLGGQGTEQYF
>TRBD1|TRBJ1-1|NA|TRBV6-1
TGTGCCAGCAGTGCCGCAGGTCTCAGGGGGACTGAAGCTTTCTTT
CASSAAGLRGTEAFF
>NA|TRBJ1-5|NA|TRBV15
TGTGCCACCAGCAGGGTAATTATACTACAGGGTCAGCCCCAGCATTTT
CATSRVIILQGQPQHF
>NA|TRBJ2-7|NA|TRBV7-9
TGTGCCAGCAGCTTACGACAGGACTCGGACTACGAGCAGTACTTC
CASSLRQDSDYEQYF
>NA|TRBJ2-7|few|TRBV20-1
TGCAGTGCTTCCGCCGAGGCTCAATCCGGCTACGAGCAGTACTTC
CSASAEAQSGYEQYF
>NA|TRBJ1-1|few|TRBV7-6
TGTGCCAGCAGCTCGGGACCGAACACTGAAGCTTTCTTT
CASSSGPNTEAFF
>NA|TRBJ2-3|NA|TRBV20-1
TGCAGTGCTAGAGGGGAAGATGGGAATACGCAGTATTTT
CSARGEDGNTQYF
>TRBD1|TRBJ1-3|NA|TRBV20-1
TGCAGTGCTACCGGACAGGGGGCAGGAGGAAACACCATATATTTT
CSATGQGAGGNTIYF
>TRBD1|TRBJ2-5|NA|TRBV7-9
TGTGCCAGCAGCACCCCCGGGACAGACCAAGAGACCCAGTACTTC
CASSTPGTDQETQYF
>NA|TRBJ2-3|NA|TRBV15
TGTGCCACCAGCTTGCGGGTAGGCACAGATACGCAGTATTTT
CATSLRVGTDTQYF
>TRBD1|TRBJ1-5|NA|TRBV6-2/TRBV6-3
TGTGCCAGCAGGACAGGGTTTGGGCCCCAGCATTTT
CASRTGFGPQHF
>TRBD1|TRBJ2-1|few|TRBV27
TGTGCCAGCACCGGGACAGGGGTTTACAATGAGCAGTTCTTC
CASTGTGVYNEQFF
>NA|TRBJ1-1|few|TRBV27
TGTGCCAGTCGACAGACATTTAACACTGAAGCTTTCTTT
CASRQTFNTEAFF
>NA|TRBJ2-5|few|TRBV7-9
TGTGCCAGCAGCTTCGGCAGACTTCCCGCGACAGAGACCCAGTACTTC
CASSFGRLPATETQYF
>TRBD2|TRBJ2-3|few|TRBV7-3
TGTGCCAGCAGCACAGCGGGAGTAGGCACAGATACGCAGTATTTT
CASSTAGVGTDTQYF
>TRBD1|TRBJ2-2|medium-sized|TRBV6-4
TGTGCCAGCAGTGAGGGACAGGGCACCGGGGAGCTGTTTTTT
CASSEGQGTGELFF
>NA|TRBJ1-5|few|TRBV20-1
TGCAGTGCTAAGGAGACAGGTCTCAGGCAGCCCCAGCATTTT
CSAKETGLRQPQHF
>NA|TRBJ2-3|NA|TRBV12-3/TRBV12-4
TGTGCCAGCGGCAGACAGGACATCACAGATACGCAGTATTTT
CASGRQDITDTQYF
>NA|TRBJ2-2|NA|TRBV27
TGTGCCAGCAGTCCGAACACCGGGGAGCTGTTTTTT
CASSPNTGELFF
>NA|TRBJ2-6|NA|TRBV6-5
TGTGCCAGCAGTTACTCGGGGGGGGCCAACGTCCTGACTTTC
CASSYSGGANVLTF
>TRBD2|TRBJ2-1|NA|TRBV28
TGTGCCAGCAGTTCCCTCCGCGGGAGCCGGTTTAATGAGCAGTTCTTC
CASSSLRGSRFNEQFF
>NA|TRBJ2-1|NA|TRBV21-1
NA
CASSKGVPGLAGFGKGNEQFF
>NA|TRBJ1-6|few|TRBV20-1
TGCAGTGCTAGAGAAGGCCCAGGCCAAAATTCACCCCTCCACTTT
CSAREGPGQNSPLHF
>NA|TRBJ1-3|once|TRBV7-3
TGTGCCAGCAGCTTAACCGGGGGCAGCTCTGGAAACACCATATATTTT
CASSLTGGSSGNTIYF
>TRBD1|TRBJ2-7|few|TRBV7-2
TGTGCCAGCAGCTCGACAGGGGGGTACGAGCAGTACTTC
CASSSTGGYEQYF
>NA|TRBJ2-7|NA|TRBV7-9
TGTGCCAGCAGCACCGACCGATGGAGCTACGAGCAGTACTTC
CASSTDRWSYEQYF
>NA|TRBJ2-2|few|TRBV7-8
TGTGCCAGCAGCTTACAGAGCGAGAACACCGGGGAGCTGTTTTTT
CASSLQSENTGELFF
>NA|TRBJ2-5|NA|TRBV11-2
TGTGCCAGCAGCCCCACTGGACGACAGTCCCAAGAGACCCAGTACTTC
CASSPTGRQSQETQYF
>NA|TRBJ2-3|NA|TRBV7-8
TGTGCCAGCAGCGATCAGGGTTCGGATACGCAGTATTTT
CASSDQGSDTQYF
>NA|TRBJ1-6|NA|TRBV7-2
TGTGCCAGCAGCCCACAAGGGCGGGGGCCTTATTCACCCCTCCACTTT
CASSPQGRGPYSPLHF